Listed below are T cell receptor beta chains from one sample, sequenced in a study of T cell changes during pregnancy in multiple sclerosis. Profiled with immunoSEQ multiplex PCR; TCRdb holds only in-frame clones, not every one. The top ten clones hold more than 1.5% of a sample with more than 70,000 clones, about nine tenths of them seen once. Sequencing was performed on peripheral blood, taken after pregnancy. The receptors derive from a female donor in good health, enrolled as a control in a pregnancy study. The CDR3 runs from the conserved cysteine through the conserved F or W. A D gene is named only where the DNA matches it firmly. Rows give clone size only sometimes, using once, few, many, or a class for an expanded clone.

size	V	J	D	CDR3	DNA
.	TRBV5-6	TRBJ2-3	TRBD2	CASSIGLAGTDTQYF	TGTGCCAGCAGCATCGGACTAGCGGGGACAGATACGCAGTATTTT
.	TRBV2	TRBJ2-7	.	CASRARPARGYEQYF	TGTGCCAGCAGGGCGCGGCCAGCCCGAGGTTACGAGCAGTACTTC
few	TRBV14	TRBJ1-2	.	CASSVNRADGYTF	TGTGCCAGCAGCGTCAACAGGGCGGATGGCTACACCTTC
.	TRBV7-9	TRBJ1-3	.	CASSFGRDFRSSGNTIYF	TGTGCCAGCAGCTTCGGCCGGGACTTCCGGAGCTCTGGAAACACCATATATTTT
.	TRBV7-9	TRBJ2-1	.	CASSFPDEQFF	TGTGCCAGCAGCTTCCCGGATGAGCAGTTCTTC
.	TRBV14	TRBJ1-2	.	CASSPTINYGYTF	TGTGCCAGCAGCCCCACTATTAACTATGGCTACACCTTC
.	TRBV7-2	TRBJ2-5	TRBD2	CASSLGALAGARETQYF	TGTGCCAGCAGCTTAGGGGCTCTAGCGGGGGCACGAGAGACCCAGTACTTC
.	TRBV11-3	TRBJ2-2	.	CASSLPSSSDDTGELFF	TGTGCCAGCAGCTTACCCTCGTCTAGCGATGACACCGGGGAGCTGTTTTTT
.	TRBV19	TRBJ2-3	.	CASSRAEAYTDTQYF	TGTGCCAGTAGCCGAGCGGAGGCTTACACAGATACGCAGTATTTT
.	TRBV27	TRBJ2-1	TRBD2	CASTRLASGGPEQFF	TGTGCCAGCACCCGACTGGCTAGCGGGGGCCCGGAACAGTTCTTC
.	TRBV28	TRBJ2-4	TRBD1	CASSFPGQGLAKNIQYF	TGTGCCAGCAGTTTTCCGGGACAGGGTCTAGCCAAAAACATTCAGTACTTC